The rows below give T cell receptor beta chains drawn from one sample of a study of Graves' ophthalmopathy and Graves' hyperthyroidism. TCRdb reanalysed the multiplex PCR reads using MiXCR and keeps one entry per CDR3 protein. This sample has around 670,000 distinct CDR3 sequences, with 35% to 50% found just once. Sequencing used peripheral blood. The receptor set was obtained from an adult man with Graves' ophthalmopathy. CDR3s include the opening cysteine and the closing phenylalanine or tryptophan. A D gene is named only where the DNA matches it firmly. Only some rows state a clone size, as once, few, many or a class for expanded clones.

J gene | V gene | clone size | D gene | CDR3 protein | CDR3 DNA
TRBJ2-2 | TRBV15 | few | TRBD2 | CATSRELAGGRSTGELFF | TGTGCCACCAGCAGGGAACTAGCGGGGGGGCGTAGCACCGGGGAGCTGTTTTTT
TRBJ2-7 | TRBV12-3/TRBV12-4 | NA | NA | CASSFRTGSYGQYF | TGTGCCAGCAGCTTTAGGACTGGCTCCTACGGGCAGTACTTC
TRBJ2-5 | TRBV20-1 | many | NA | CSAPTTSSGTQYF | TGCAGTGCTCCCACGACAAGTTCAGGGACCCAGTACTTC
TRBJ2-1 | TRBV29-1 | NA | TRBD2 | CSVDRTRNEQFF | TGCAGCGTTGACCGGACTAGGAATGAGCAGTTCTTC
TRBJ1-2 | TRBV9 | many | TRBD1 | CASSQTGDGSYGYTF | TGTGCCAGCAGCCAAACAGGGGATGGTAGCTATGGCTACACCTTC
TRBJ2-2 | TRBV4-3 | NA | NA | CASSSGTGGSTNTGELFF | TGCGCCAGCAGCTCCGGGACAGGCGGGAGCACGAACACCGGGGAGCTGTTTTTT
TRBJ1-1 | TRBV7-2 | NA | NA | CASSFHRPEGNTEAFF | TGTGCCAGCAGTTTTCACCGGCCCGAGGGGAACACTGAAGCTTTCTTT
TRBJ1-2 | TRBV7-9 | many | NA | CASSSGTPKGDYGYTF | TGTGCCAGCAGTAGCGGAACGCCAAAGGGGGACTATGGCTACACCTTC
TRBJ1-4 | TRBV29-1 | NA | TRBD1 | CSVARDRVF | TGCAGCGTTGCTAGGGACAGGGTATTT
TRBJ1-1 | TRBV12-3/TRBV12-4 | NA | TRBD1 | CASSGDRGSTEAFF | TGTGCCAGCAGTGGGGACAGGGGGAGCACTGAAGCTTTCTTT
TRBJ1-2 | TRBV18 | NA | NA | CASSQDSGYGYTF | TGTGCCAGCTCTCAGGACAGCGGCTATGGCTACACCTTC
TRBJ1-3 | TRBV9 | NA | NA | CASSPFSGNTIYF | TGTGCCAGCAGCCCCTTCTCTGGAAACACCATATATTTT
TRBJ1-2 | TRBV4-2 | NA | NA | CASGQDLAGWEGYGYTF | TGTGCCAGCGGCCAAGATCTTGCAGGCTGGGAAGGCTATGGCTACACCTTC
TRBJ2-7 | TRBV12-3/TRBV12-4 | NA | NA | CASSLAGGARRYEQYF | TGTGCCAGCAGTTTAGCGGGGGGGGCAAGAAGATACGAGCAGTACTTC
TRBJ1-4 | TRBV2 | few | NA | CASRGVTTNEKLFF | TGTGCTAGCCGTGGGGTGACAACTAATGAAAAACTGTTTTTT
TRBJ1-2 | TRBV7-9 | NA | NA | CASSLVGSTNYGYTF | TGTGCCAGCAGCTTAGTTGGCAGTACTAACTATGGCTACACCTTC
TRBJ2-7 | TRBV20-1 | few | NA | CSASTHSYEQYF | TGCAGTGCTAGTACCCACTCCTACGAGCAGTACTTC
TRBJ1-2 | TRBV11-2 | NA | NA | CASSLDLAVNYGCTF | TGTGCCAGCAGCTTAGATCTGGCAGTGAACTATGGCTGCACCTTC
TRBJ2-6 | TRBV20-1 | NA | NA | CSAPDRANVLTF | TGCAGTGCCCCGGACCGGGCCAACGTCCTGACTTTC
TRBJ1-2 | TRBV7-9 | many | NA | CASSLGTVKSYGYTF | TGTGCCAGCAGCTTAGGGACGGTGAAAAGCTATGGCTACACCTTC
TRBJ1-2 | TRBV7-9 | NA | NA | CASSWGMTGGNGYTF | TGTGCCAGCAGCTGGGGGATGACAGGAGGTAATGGCTACACCTTC
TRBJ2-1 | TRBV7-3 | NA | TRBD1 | CASSPGQGGYNEQFF | TGTGCCAGCAGTCCGGGACAGGGAGGATACAATGAGCAGTTCTTC
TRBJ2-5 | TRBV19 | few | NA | CASSEKRIETQYF | TGTGCCAGTAGTGAGAAGCGAATAGAGACCCAGTACTTC
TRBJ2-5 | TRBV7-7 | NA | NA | CAKEGQETQYF | TGTGCTAAGGAAGGGCAAGAGACCCAGTACTTC
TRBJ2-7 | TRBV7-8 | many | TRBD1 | CASSSRQGLGEQYF | TGTGCCAGCAGCTCTCGACAGGGCTTGGGGGAGCAGTACTTC
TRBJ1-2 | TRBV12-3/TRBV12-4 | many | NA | CASSFTRDGYTF | TGTGCCAGCAGTTTTACCAGGGATGGCTACACCTTC
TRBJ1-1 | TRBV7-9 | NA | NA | CASSPTPPTEAFF | TGTGCCAGCAGCCCCACACCCCCCACTGAAGCTTTCTTT
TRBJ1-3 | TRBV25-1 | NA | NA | CASSQNRDSGNTIYF | TGTGCCAGCAGCCAGAACAGGGACTCTGGAAACACCATATATTTT
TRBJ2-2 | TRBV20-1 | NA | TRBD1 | CSARERGQTGELFF | TGCAGTGCTAGAGAAAGGGGGCAGACCGGGGAGCTGTTTTTT
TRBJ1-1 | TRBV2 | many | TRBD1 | CASIDDRGSTEAFF | TGTGCCAGCATTGATGACAGGGGGAGCACTGAAGCTTTCTTT
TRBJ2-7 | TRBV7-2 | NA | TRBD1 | CASSLEGTGDFEQYF | TGTGCCAGCAGCTTAGAGGGGACAGGGGATTTCGAGCAGTACTTC
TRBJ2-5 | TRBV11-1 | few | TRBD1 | CASSQPGTGRETQYF | TGTGCCAGCAGCCAACCCGGGACAGGGAGAGAGACCCAGTACTTC
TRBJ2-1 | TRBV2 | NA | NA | CASSDSGTNNEQFF | TGTGCCAGCAGTGATAGTGGGACAAACAATGAGCAGTTCTTC
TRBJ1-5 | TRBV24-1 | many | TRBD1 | CASSPTGAGQPQHF | TGTGCCAGCAGCCCGACAGGGGCAGGGCAGCCCCAGCATTTT
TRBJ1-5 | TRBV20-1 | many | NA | CSAPTGVRQPQHF | TGCAGTGCGCCCACAGGAGTCCGTCAGCCCCAGCATTTT
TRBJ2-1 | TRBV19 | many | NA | CASSITGDSNEQFF | TGTGCCAGTAGTATTACCGGGGATTCGAATGAGCAGTTCTTC
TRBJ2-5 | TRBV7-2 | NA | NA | CASSRGGGTTGTQYF | TGTGCCAGCAGCAGAGGTGGCGGGACCACCGGGACCCAGTACTTC
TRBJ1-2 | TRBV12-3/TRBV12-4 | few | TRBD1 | CASSYLQGEGYTF | TGTGCCAGCAGTTATCTACAGGGGGAAGGCTACACCTTC
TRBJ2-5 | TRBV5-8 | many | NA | CASSLGGAQYF | TGTGCCAGCAGCTTGGGGGGGGCCCAGTACTTC
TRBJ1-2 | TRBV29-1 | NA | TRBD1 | CSVRAPGQGSSGYTF | TGCAGTGTTAGAGCTCCGGGACAGGGATCTTCTGGCTACACCTTC
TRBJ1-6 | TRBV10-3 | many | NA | CAIRQGMGSPLHF | TGTGCCATCAGACAGGGAATGGGTTCACCCCTCCACTTT
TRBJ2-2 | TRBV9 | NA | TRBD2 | CASRPSGTGGGELFF | TGTGCCAGCAGACCTAGCGGGACGGGAGGCGGGGAGCTGTTTTTT
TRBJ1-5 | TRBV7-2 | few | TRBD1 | CASTTGAGNQPQHF | TGTGCCAGCACAACAGGGGCCGGCAATCAGCCCCAGCATTTT
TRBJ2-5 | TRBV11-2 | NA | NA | CASSLAPARETQYF | TGTGCCAGCAGCTTAGCACCGGCCCGAGAGACCCAGTACTTC
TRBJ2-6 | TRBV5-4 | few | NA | CASSPAYPGSGANVLTF | TGTGCCAGCAGCCCAGCCTATCCAGGCTCTGGGGCCAACGTCCTGACTTTC
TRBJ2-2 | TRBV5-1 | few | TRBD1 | CASSDGWTGNTGELFF | TGCGCCAGCAGCGACGGGTGGACAGGGAACACCGGGGAGCTGTTTTTT
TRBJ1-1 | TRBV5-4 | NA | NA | CAGSFMGKEVTEAFF | TGTGCCGGCAGCTTTATGGGTAAAGAGGTCACTGAAGCTTTCTTT
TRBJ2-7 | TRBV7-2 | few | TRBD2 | CASSFPTSGEVSYEQYF | TGTGCCAGCAGCTTCCCTACTAGCGGGGAAGTCTCCTACGAGCAGTACTTC
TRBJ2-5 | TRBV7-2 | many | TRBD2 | CASSLAGTSVVQTQYF | TGTGCCAGCAGCTTAGCGGGTACTAGCGTAGTACAGACCCAGTACTTC
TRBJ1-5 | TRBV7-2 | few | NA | CASSLRRVSQPQHF | TGTGCCAGCAGCTTAAGGAGGGTAAGCCAGCCCCAGCATTTT
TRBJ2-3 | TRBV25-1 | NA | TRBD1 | CASSEYDRGASDTQYF | TGTGCCAGCAGTGAATACGACAGGGGCGCCTCAGATACGCAGTATTTT
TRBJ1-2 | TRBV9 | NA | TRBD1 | CASSVERTGLYGYTF | TGTGCCAGCAGCGTAGAGAGGACAGGCCTCTATGGCTACACCTTC
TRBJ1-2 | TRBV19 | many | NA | CASRDRGGPNYGYTF | TGTGCCAGTAGGGACCGCGGAGGGCCTAACTATGGCTACACCTTC
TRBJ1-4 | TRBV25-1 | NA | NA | CVSSLIRVGEKLFF | TGTGTCAGCAGTTTAATCAGGGTGGGGGAAAAACTGTTTTTT
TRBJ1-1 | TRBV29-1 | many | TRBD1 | CSVLRDRATEAFF | TGCAGCGTCCTCCGGGACAGGGCCACTGAAGCTTTCTTT